This T cell receptor (beta chain) was sequenced for a study of blood T cell repertoires in COVID-19. As for the study in general: Italy, Spain and the United States were the sources of the convalescent and acute COVID-19 samples.

Clinical history reported by participants formed the basis on which cohorts were assigned. Cohort 3 donors were reported recovered after two negative PCRs, clearance, or symptom resolution. This CDR3 comprises 13 residues. Trimming shortened V by 6 bases and J by 7 bases, and 14 bases separated the two germline ends. In the original workflow: For nucleated cells, counts were estimated from reference gene primer amplification. Repertoires were generated with immunoSEQ multiplex PCR, while TCRdb's copy carries only in-frame clones and drops some. D and trimming were read from the DNA, whereas the V and J calls and clone size are those reported in that table. In the table there are some 240,000 clones, 65% to 85% of which are singletons.

This TCR came from a man between 45 and 60 years old who had recovered from COVID-19. This chain joins TRBV12-3 or TRBV12-4 and TRBJ2-3; D perhaps matches TRBD2 (5 bases). Sequenced material: PBMCs or T cells enriched from blood (not recorded which). This CDR3 reads CASRRTGNNTQYF. In nucleotides, the CDR3 is TGTGCCAGCAGGAGGACTGGGAACAATACGCAGTATTTT.